Following are 24 T cell receptor beta chains from one sample sequenced in a study of blood T cell repertoires in COVID-19. Sequencing used immunoSEQ multiplex PCR; TCRdb keeps in-frame clones, though not all of them. The sample consists of fewer than 400,000 clones, over 70% of them appearing once. The sample consisted of peripheral blood. All receptors come from a man aged 30 to 39 with active or convalescent COVID-19.

J is TRBJ2-1 and V is TRBV5-1; D remains ambiguous. CDR1 is SGHRS, CDR2 YFSETQ, per germline. The CDR3 has 12 residues. Trimming shortened V by 1 base and J by 5 bases, and 4 bases separated the two germline ends. The CDR3 here is CASSLLDNEQFF. CDR3 nucleotides: TGCGCCAGCAGCTTGCTTGACAATGAGCAGTTCTTC.

The chain combines TRBV29-1 with TRBJ2-7; 8 bases fit TRBD2. Germline CDR1 is SQVTM and CDR2 is ANQGSEA. V dropped 4 bases and J dropped 5; count of bases not matched to a gene: 10. The CDR3 contains 14 residues. For the CDR3, the DNA is TGCAGCGTTGGCCGGGTCGCGGGAGGTGACGAGCAGTACTTC. Encoded protein: CSVGRVAGGDEQYF.

V usage is TRBV5-1 and J usage is TRBJ2-3; 10 positions match TRBD1. This CDR3 is built from 15 residues. With 5 bases clipped from V and 3 bases from J, the junction kept 6 bases outside the gene matches. Germline V CDR1 and CDR2: SGHRS, YFSETQ. For the CDR3, the DNA is TGCGCCAGCAGTATGGGGGACAGGGGAACAGATACGCAGTATTTT. This translates into CASSMGDRGTDTQYF. Full variable domain (outside the CDR3, taken from reference TRBV5-1 and TRBJ2-3): KAGVTQTPRYLIKTRGQQVTLSCSPISGHRSVSWYQQTPGQGLQFLFEYFSETQRNKGNFPGRFSGRQFSNSRSEMNVSTLELGDSALYLCASSMGDRGTDTQYFGPGTRLTVL.

A note on this clone: The missing conserved phenylalanine or tryptophan at the end of this CDR3 makes a read error likely. Because the CDR3's place on the DNA is in doubt, the DNA is left out and the CDR3 is given as listed by TCRdb. The chain employs TRBV9 and TRBJ2-7; TRBD1 is the table's D call, not checked against the DNA. Germline V gives CDR1 SGDLS, CDR2 YYNGEE. 13 amino acids form the CDR3, both terminal residues included. CDR3 protein: CASSRDGTGARSL.

The chain joins TRBV11-2 to TRBJ2-3, with D possibly matching TRBD2 (5 bases). In germline, CDR1 is SGHAT, CDR2 FQNNGV. The CDR3 has 13 residues. Trimming left V 3 bases short and J 2 bases short, with 6 bases between. CDR3 DNA sequence: TGTGCCAGCAGCTTCGGACTCACAGATACGCAGTATTTT. Its translation: CASSFGLTDTQYF.

The genes are TRBV7-2 and TRBJ2-3; the D is unclear. Germline values: CDR1 SGHTA, CDR2 FQGNSA. V gave up 2 bases and J gave up 0 bases, with 6 bases separating them. The CDR3 is 14 amino acids. CDR3 sequence (DNA): TGTGCCAGCAGCTTAATGGCCAGCACAGATACGCAGTATTTT. Protein sequence: CASSLMASTDTQYF.

The J gene is TRBJ2-7, the V gene TRBV28; TRBD1 matches 8 bases. This CDR3 comprises 15 residues. Germline V gives CDR1 MDHEN, CDR2 SYDVKM. J was trimmed by 0 bases and V by 5 bases; bases with no gene match: 6. This CDR3 is CASSPPGTGSYEQYF. In DNA, the CDR3 is TGTGCCAGCAGTCCCCCCGGGACAGGCTCCTACGAGCAGTACTTC.

The V call is TRBV2, the J call TRBJ1-3; TRBD1 matches 7 bases. The trim removed 5 bases at V and 0 bases at J, leaving 1 base unmatched. Germline V gene sequence: CDR1 SNHLY, CDR2 FYNNEI. CDR3 size: 14 residues. The CDR3: CASSWTGSGNTIYF. The CDR3 DNA reads TGTGCCAGCAGTTGGACAGGCTCTGGAAACACCATATATTTT.

This clone turned up a few times. CDR3 coding DNA: TGTGCCAGCAGGGTTCGGGGTAGGTGGACTGAAGCTTTCTTT. Protein product: CASRVRGRWTEAFF. This chain uses TRBV6-5 with TRBJ1-1, with D unclear. Germline V CDR1 and CDR2: MNHEY, SVGAGI. The CDR3 contains 14 residues. Trimming removed 6 bases from V and 5 bases from J, with 16 bases in between.

The chain recombines TRBV20-1 with TRBJ2-1; 9 bases are a match to TRBD2. The CDR3 has 13 amino acids. V dropped 3 bases and J dropped 5; count of bases not matched to a gene: 2. From germline, CDR1 is DFQATT and CDR2 SNEGSKA (reference sequence). The CDR3: CSASPSGNNEQFF. The CDR3, as DNA: TGCAGTGCTAGTCCTAGCGGGAACAATGAGCAGTTCTTC.

V and J are TRBV6-2 or TRBV6-3 and TRBJ1-4; 7 bases map to TRBD1. In germline, CDR1 is MNHEY, CDR2 SVGEGT. The CDR3 has 14 residues. The ends lost 5 bases at V and 7 bases at J; junction bases unmatched: 7. CDR3: CASSLAGGIEKLFF. Written as DNA, the CDR3 is TGTGCCAGCAGTCTAGCAGGGGGTATTGAAAAACTGTTTTTT.

The chain links TRBV7-9 to TRBJ2-7; 10 bases are a match to TRBD2. This CDR3 is built from 16 residues. Germline CDR1 is SEHNR and CDR2 is FQNEAQ (reference sequence). Trimming at V came to 5 bases and at J to 2 bases, leaving 9 bases not matched to a gene. The CDR3: CASSRTSGLATYEQYF. The DNA of the CDR3 is TGTGCCAGCAGCCGGACCTCGGGACTAGCGACCTACGAGCAGTACTTC.

V and J are TRBV14 and TRBJ2-7; D is unclear. Germline CDR1 is SGHDN and CDR2 is FVKESK. With 5 bases removed from V and 2 bases from J, the gap between germline ends came to 13 bases. The CDR3 totals 14 residues. The CDR3 spells CASSKLGQPYEQYF. CDR3 nucleotide sequence: TGTGCCAGCAGCAAGTTGGGCCAACCCTACGAGCAGTACTTC.

The chain recombines TRBV15 with TRBJ2-1; TRBD1 aligns across 7 bases. The germline V gene encodes CDR1 LNHNV and CDR2 YYDKDF (reference sequence). The J segment lost 4 bases and the V segment lost 8 bases, leaving 11 bases of the junction unmatched. The CDR3 is 15 residues long. The CDR3 here is CATGSSGQPYNEQFF. In nucleotides, the CDR3 is TGTGCCACCGGGAGTTCGGGACAGCCATACAATGAGCAGTTCTTC. Together with reference TRBV15 and TRBJ2-1, the CDR3 gives the full variable domain: DAMVIQNPRYQVTQFGKPVTLSCSQTLNHNVMYWYQQKSSQAPKLLFHYYDKDFNNEADTPDNFQSRRPNTSFCFLDIRSPGLGDTAMYLCATGSSGQPYNEQFFGPGTRLTVL.

This clone was counted a few times. The chain couples TRBV30 to TRBJ1-1; D uncertain. The CDR3 runs to 13 residues. The V end lost 0 bases, the J end lost 6 bases, and 11 bases lay between the germline ends. Germline values: CDR1 GTSNPN, CDR2 SVGIG (reference sequence). The CDR3 sequence: CAWSVLGRAEAFF. CDR3 nucleotides: TGTGCCTGGAGTGTCCTAGGTCGGGCTGAAGCTTTCTTT.

This chain connects TRBV19 to TRBJ1-1; 8 bases match TRBD1. The junction had 11 bases not matched to a gene; V was cut back by 9 bases and J by 5 bases. This CDR3 comprises 14 residues. Looked up from germline, CDR1 is LNHDA and CDR2 is SQIVND (reference sequence). The CDR3 DNA reads as TGTGCCAGCCAGACAGGGGCCGTGAGTACTGAAGCTTTCTTT. Translated, it gives CASQTGAVSTEAFF.

This chain joins TRBV3-1 (or the pseudogene TRBV3-2) and TRBJ1-1, with 8 bases aligning to TRBD1. The CDR3 is made up of 13 amino acids. Germline V gene sequence: CDR1 LGHDT, CDR2 YNNKEL (reference sequence). The V segment lost 3 bases and the J segment 7 bases; nucleotides outside the gene matches: 4. This CDR3 reads CASSQGTGFEAFF. CDR3 sequence (DNA): TGTGCCAGCAGCCAGGGGACAGGTTTTGAAGCTTTCTTT.

The chain links TRBV4-2 to TRBJ1-3; D call uncertain. In germline, CDR1 is LGHNA, CDR2 YNFKEQ. Trimming shortened V by 1 base and J by 0 bases, and 7 bases separated the two germline ends. The length of the CDR3 is 15 residues. The CDR3 reads CASSQVGSSGNTIYF. CDR3 bases: TGTGCCAGCAGCCAAGTCGGGAGCTCTGGAAACACCATATATTTT.

This clone has a handful of counts. The sample has other DNA sequences that encode this CDR3 too. This chain connects TRBV5-5 to TRBJ1-4; 7 positions agree with TRBD1. CDR3 length: 14 amino acids. V dropped 4 bases and J dropped 8; count of bases not matched to a gene: 8. The V gene's germline CDR1 is SGHKS and CDR2 YYEKEE (reference sequence). The CDR3 bases are TGTGCCAGCAGCCGAAGGGGGCTTGAGGAAAAACTGTTTTTT. Its protein is CASSRRGLEEKLFF.

In nucleotides, the CDR3 is TGCAGTGCTAGTAGCGGGACTAGCGGGAGCGGCAATGAGCAGTTCTTC. Translated: CSASSGTSGSGNEQFF. This rearrangement joins TRBV20-1 to TRBJ2-1; 14 nucleotides agree with TRBD2. With V trimmed by 3 bases and J by 6 bases, 7 bases remained unmatched. The CDR3 runs to 16 residues. Germline assignment: CDR1 DFQATT and CDR2 SNEGSKA (reference sequence).

The chain is built from TRBV7-8 and TRBJ2-3; TRBD1 matches 10 bases. The CDR3 runs 15 residues. The V gene end was trimmed by 4 bases and the J gene end by 4 bases; junction bases not matched to a gene: 5. The germline V gene has CDR1 SGHVS and CDR2 FQNEAQ. The CDR3 reads CASSSWTGGADTQYF. CDR3 nucleotides: TGTGCCAGCAGCTCCTGGACAGGGGGTGCAGATACGCAGTATTTT.

V usage is TRBV7-3 and J usage is TRBJ2-7; perhaps TRBD2 as D (6 bases). V was shortened by 4 bases and J by 2 bases, with 9 bases between the two germline ends. The CDR3 runs 13 residues. CDR1 is SGHTA and CDR2 is FQGTGA in the germline V gene. The CDR3 loop is CASSSGAAYEQYF. As DNA, the CDR3 is TGTGCCAGCAGCTCGGGAGCCGCCTACGAGCAGTACTTC.

The chain joins TRBV9 to TRBJ1-3; 10 bases line up with TRBD1. Trimming at V came to 3 bases and at J to 4 bases, leaving 13 bases not matched to a gene. Germline V gene data show CDR1 as SGDLS and CDR2 as YYNGEE. This CDR3 has 18 amino acids. The CDR3 is CASSARDRGLRGGNTIYF. DNA for the CDR3: TGTGCCAGCAGCGCCCGGGACAGGGGTCTTAGAGGGGGAAACACCATATATTTT.

This clone appeared once. The CDR3 sequence: CASSFLTMTAPSYEQYF. CDR3 DNA sequence: TGCGCCAGCAGCTTCCTTACGATGACAGCACCCTCCTACGAGCAGTACTTC. J is TRBJ2-7 and V is TRBV5-1; D is possibly TRBD1 (5 bases). CDR1 is SGHRS, CDR2 YFSETQ, per germline. Trimming removed 2 bases from V and 0 bases from J, with 18 bases in between. This CDR3 has 17 amino acids.